This T cell receptor (beta chain) was obtained from a study of quantifying T cell responses using KT2 cells. Overall study context: RNA was reverse transcribed with TCR alpha and beta constant-region primers.

Each cDNA got a UMI-containing oligo ligated at its 3' end. An equimolar mix of RC1.1 and RC1.2 primed the beta chain across TRBC1 and TRBC2. One entry per CDR3 protein, called by TCRdb with MiXCR from the UMI-ligation and nested PCR reads. In the table there are approximately 41,000 distinct CDR3 sequences, approximately 15% of which are singletons. The receptor comes from a human donor. The sequencing input was PBMCs spiked with cells of the T cell clone KT2.

DNA of the CDR3: TGTGCCAGCACCTTTGAAGGGACTAGCGAGGATACGCAGTATTTT. This sequence encodes CASTFEGTSEDTQYF. This chain connects TRBV6-6 to TRBJ2-3, with 10 positions matching TRBD2. The V segment lost 7 bases and the J segment 6 bases; nucleotides outside the gene matches: 10. The CDR3 consists of 15 residues. The germline gives CDR1 MNHNY, CDR2 SVGAGI (reference sequence).